This TCR beta chain was sequenced for a study of post-analysis software for immune sequencing data. About the research overall: The courses of disease that were included comprised relapsing-remitting, secondary progressive and progressive-relapsing multiple sclerosis.

Prepared libraries of TCR beta cDNA carried unique molecular identifiers. Some 500,000 cDNA molecules were obtained per 1 to 10 million input T cells. TCRdb re-derived calls from the PCR reads in MiXCR, one entry per CDR3 protein. The sample has roughly 670,000 distinct CDR3 sequences, approximately 59% seen once. Whole-study findings and limits: Patients showed TRBV5-6, TRBV5-1 and TRBV20-1 among a few TRBV segments more frequent than in controls. Versus controls, multiple sclerosis patients showed significantly lower diversity (normalized Chao1). With F measure, samples from one preparation batch clustered together strongly.

CDR1 WSHSY and CDR2 SAAADI come from the germline V gene. The V end was cut by 3 bases, the J end by 2 bases, with 9 bases between. The CDR3 spans 14 residues. This clonotype was picked up a small number of times. Its cognate antigen is unknown. The sequencing sample was made of blood. V gene TRBV10-2 combines with J gene TRBJ2-3, with no clear D. The origin of this receptor is a girl aged 2 to 9 with multiple sclerosis. CDR3 coding DNA: TGCGCCAGCAGTGAAAGGCTTCCCACAGATACGCAGTATTTT. This encodes CASSERLPTDTQYF.